Below are 8 T cell receptor beta chains sequenced from a single sample in a study of CD8+ T cells in alopecia areata. It was cDNA, reverse transcribed from extracted RNA, that served as the sequencing template. The data were produced by immunoSEQ multiplex PCR, yet TCRdb's version contains in-frame clones alone and is incomplete. The sample has 150,000 to 200,000 clones, just under 60% seen once. This specimen was CD4+ T cells sorted from blood, taken at week 0. The receptors were sampled from a human donor with alopecia areata.

The chain has TRBV7-9 and TRBJ1-1; D is uncertain. This CDR3 has 15 amino acids. The germline CDR1 and CDR2 sequences are SEHNR and FQNEAQ (reference sequence). V shed 1 base and J shed 4 bases, with 13 bases lying between them. CDR3 sequence reads: CASSLEGSSGTEAFF. CDR3 nucleotide sequence: TGTGCCAGCAGCTTAGAAGGCTCATCGGGCACTGAAGCTTTCTTT.

This chain joins TRBV5-1 and TRBJ2-3, with D perhaps TRBD1 (5 bases). CDR3 length: 15 amino acids. V lost 2 bases to trimming and J lost 2 bases, with 12 bases between them. Germline V gene sequence: CDR1 SGHRS, CDR2 YFSETQ. The CDR3 region is CASSFRQGDTDTQYF. CDR3 nucleotide sequence: TGCGCCAGCAGCTTTAGGCAGGGCGACACAGATACGCAGTATTTT.

The sample holds one count of this clone. The chain is built from TRBV29-1 and TRBJ2-3; maybe TRBD2 (5 bases). V lost 3 bases and J lost 4, with 11 bases in between. The germline V gene has CDR1 SQVTM and CDR2 ANQGSEA. The CDR3 has 13 amino acids. CDR3 amino acids: CSVERGNADTQYF. The CDR3 nucleotides are TGCAGCGTTGAGAGAGGGAATGCAGATACGCAGTATTTT.

The chain uses TRBV19 and TRBJ1-2; TRBD1 matches 9 bases. V trimming: 5 bases; J trimming: 2 bases; junction bases outside the gene matches: 0. Germline V gene lookup returns CDR1 LNHDA and CDR2 SQIVND (reference sequence). CDR3 length equals 13 residues. The CDR3 region is CASSGQGNYGYTF. CDR3 bases: TGTGCCAGTAGTGGACAGGGGAACTATGGCTACACCTTC. The entire variable domain, with the rest obtained from reference TRBV19 and TRBJ1-2, is as follows: DGGITQSPKYLFRKEGQNVTLSCEQNLNHDAMYWYRQDPGQGLRLIYYSQIVNDFQKGDIAEGYSVSREKKESFPLTVTSAQKNPTAFYLCASSGQGNYGYTFGSGTRLTVV.

As regards this clone: This same CDR3 is encoded by further DNA sequences in the sample. The genes are TRBV7-8 and TRBJ1-5; D is unresolved. Germline V gene sequence: CDR1 SGHVS, CDR2 FQNEAQ. The CDR3 contains 13 residues. Trimming cost V 1 base and J 5 bases, with 6 bases left between them. The CDR3 DNA follows: TGTGCCAGCAGCTTAGTTTCCGATCAGCCCCAGCATTTT. It encodes CASSLVSDQPQHF.

This sequence joins TRBV5-1 and TRBJ1-4; 10 bases are a match to TRBD1. V lost 4 bases to trimming and J lost 7 bases; unmatched junction nucleotides: 4. The CDR3 consists of 14 residues. The germline CDR1 and CDR2 sequences are SGHRS and YFSETQ. The CDR3 is CASSRGTGAEKLFF. CDR3 sequence (DNA): TGCGCCAGCAGCCGGGGGACAGGGGCTGAAAAACTGTTTTTT.

The V call is TRBV15, the J call TRBJ2-2; 7 bases match TRBD1. Germline V gives CDR1 LNHNV, CDR2 YYDKDF (reference sequence). The CDR3 runs to 14 residues. V was clipped by 4 bases and J by 5 bases; unmatched bases: 4. The CDR3 DNA sequence: TGTGCCACCAGCACCTCGACAGGGACCGGGGAGCTGTTTTTT. The encoded protein is CATSTSTGTGELFF.

The chain employs TRBV9 and TRBJ2-1; D is unclear. Between the trimmed V and J ends, which lost 0 bases and 1 base, there was a span of 2 bases. The germline CDR1 and CDR2 sequences are SGDLS and YYNGEE. The CDR3 loop spans 13 amino acids. DNA of the CDR3: TGTGCCAGCAGCGTAGGGTCCTACAATGAGCAGTTCTTC. This encodes CASSVGSYNEQFF.